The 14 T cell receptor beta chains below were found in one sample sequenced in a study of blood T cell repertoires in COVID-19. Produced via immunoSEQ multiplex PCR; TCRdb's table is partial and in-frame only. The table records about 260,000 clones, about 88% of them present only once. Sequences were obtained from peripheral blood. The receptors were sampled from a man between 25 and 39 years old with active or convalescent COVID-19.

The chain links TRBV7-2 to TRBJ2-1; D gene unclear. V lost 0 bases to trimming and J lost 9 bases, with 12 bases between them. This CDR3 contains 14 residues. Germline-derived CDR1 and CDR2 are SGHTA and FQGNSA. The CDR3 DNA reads TGTGCCAGCAGCTTAGCCACAGCATATGCTGAGCAGTTCTTC. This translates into CASSLATAYAEQFF.

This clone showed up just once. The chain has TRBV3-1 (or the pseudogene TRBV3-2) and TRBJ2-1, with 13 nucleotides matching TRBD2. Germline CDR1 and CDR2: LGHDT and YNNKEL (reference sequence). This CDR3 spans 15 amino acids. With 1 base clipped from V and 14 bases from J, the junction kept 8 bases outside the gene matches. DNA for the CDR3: TGTGCCAGCAGCCAAGGTCGGACTAGCGGGGGTTTGAAGTTCTTC. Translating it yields CASSQGRTSGGLKFF.

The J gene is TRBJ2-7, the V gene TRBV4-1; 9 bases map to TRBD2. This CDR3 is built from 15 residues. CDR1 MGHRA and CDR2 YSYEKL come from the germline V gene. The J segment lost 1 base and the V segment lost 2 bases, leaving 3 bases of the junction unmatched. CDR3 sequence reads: CASSQLAGPSYEQYF. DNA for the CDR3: TGCGCCAGCAGCCAACTAGCGGGGCCTTCCTACGAGCAGTACTTC.

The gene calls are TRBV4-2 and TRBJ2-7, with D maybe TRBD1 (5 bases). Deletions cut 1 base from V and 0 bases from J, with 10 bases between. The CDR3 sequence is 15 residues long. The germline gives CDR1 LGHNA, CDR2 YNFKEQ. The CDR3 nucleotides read TGTGCCAGCAGCCAAGGTGGCGACAGCTCCTACGAGCAGTACTTC. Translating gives CASSQGGDSSYEQYF.

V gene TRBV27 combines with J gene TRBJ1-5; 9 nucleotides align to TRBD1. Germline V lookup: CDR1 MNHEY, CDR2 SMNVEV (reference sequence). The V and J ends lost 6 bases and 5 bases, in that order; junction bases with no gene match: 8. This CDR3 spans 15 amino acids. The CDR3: CASSSGGTGHQPQHF. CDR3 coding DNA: TGTGCCAGCAGCTCAGGTGGGACAGGGCATCAGCCCCAGCATTTT.

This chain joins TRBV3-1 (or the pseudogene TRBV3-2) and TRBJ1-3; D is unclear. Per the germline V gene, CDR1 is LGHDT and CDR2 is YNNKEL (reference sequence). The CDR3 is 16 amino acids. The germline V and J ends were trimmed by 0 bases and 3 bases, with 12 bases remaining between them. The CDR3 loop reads CASSQDVSGYGNTIYF. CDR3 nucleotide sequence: TGTGCCAGCAGCCAAGATGTGTCAGGATATGGAAACACCATATATTTT.

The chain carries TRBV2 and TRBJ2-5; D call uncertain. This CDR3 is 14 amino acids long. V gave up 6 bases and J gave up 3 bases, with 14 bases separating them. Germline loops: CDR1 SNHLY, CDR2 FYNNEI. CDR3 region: CASSTTSWEETQYF. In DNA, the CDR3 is TGTGCCAGCAGCACGACTTCCTGGGAAGAGACCCAGTACTTC.

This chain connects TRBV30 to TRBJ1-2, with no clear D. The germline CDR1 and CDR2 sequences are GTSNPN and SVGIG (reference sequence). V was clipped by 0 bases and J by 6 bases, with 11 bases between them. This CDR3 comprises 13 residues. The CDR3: CAWSVSGNNGYTF. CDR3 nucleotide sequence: TGTGCCTGGAGTGTATCCGGGAATAATGGCTACACCTTC. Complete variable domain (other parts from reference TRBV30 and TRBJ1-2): SQTIHQWPATLVQPVGSPLSLECTVEGTSNPNLYWYRQAAGRGLQLLFYSVGIGQISSEVPQNLSASRPQDRQFILSSKKLLLSDSGFYLCAWSVSGNNGYTFGSGTRLTVV.

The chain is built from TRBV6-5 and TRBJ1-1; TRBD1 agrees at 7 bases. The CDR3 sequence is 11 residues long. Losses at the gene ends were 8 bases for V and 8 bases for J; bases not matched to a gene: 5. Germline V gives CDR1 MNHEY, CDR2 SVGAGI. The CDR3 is CASQRGQEAFF. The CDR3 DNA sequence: TGTGCCAGCCAGAGGGGACAGGAAGCTTTCTTT.

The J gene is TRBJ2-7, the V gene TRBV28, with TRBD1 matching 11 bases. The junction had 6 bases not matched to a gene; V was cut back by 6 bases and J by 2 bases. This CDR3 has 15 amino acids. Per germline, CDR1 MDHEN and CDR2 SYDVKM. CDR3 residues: CASRGPGQGAYEQYF. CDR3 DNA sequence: TGTGCCAGCAGAGGTCCGGGACAGGGGGCCTACGAGCAGTACTTC.

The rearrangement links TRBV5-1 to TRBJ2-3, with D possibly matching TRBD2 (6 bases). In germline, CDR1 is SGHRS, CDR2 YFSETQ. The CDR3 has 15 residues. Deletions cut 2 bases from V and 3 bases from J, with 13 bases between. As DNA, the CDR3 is TGCGCCAGCAGCTTAGAGGAGGAGGGAACAGATACGCAGTATTTT. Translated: CASSLEEEGTDTQYF.

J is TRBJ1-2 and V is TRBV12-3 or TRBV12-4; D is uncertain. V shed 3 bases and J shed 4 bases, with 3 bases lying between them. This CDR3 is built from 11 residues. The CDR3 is CASSFGYGYTF. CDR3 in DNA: TGTGCCAGCAGTTTCGGCTATGGCTACACCTTC.

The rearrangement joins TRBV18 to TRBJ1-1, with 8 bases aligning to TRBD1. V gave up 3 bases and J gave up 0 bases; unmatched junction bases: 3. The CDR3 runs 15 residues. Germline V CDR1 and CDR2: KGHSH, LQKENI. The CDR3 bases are TGTGCCAGCTCACCCCGGGACAGGCTGAACACTGAAGCTTTCTTT. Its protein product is CASSPRDRLNTEAFF.

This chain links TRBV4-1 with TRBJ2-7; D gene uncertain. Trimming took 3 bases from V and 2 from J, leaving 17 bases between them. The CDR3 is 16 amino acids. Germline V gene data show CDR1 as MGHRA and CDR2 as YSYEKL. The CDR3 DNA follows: TGCGCCAGCAGCCAGATTATGACACCTCAAGCCTACGAGCAGTACTTC. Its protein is CASSQIMTPQAYEQYF.